This TCR beta chain was recovered during a study of T cells after yellow fever vaccination (dated by TCRdb to the late 2010s). Study-level background: The SMART-Seq v4 Ultra Low Input RNA kit was used to prepare libraries from fractions with low cell numbers. The cohort comprised two healthy male donors, one aged 18 to 30 and one aged 30 to 40 years. Bulk PBMC replicates and cell subsets were isolated from blood drawn at multiple timepoints before and after both primary and secondary immunization. To follow T-cell clones before and after primary and booster YFV17D yellow fever vaccination, bulk TCR alpha and beta repertoires were sequenced over time.

A word on this clonotype: Its antigen target is currently unknown. Qualities for individual bases were not recorded, and no much larger clone is one base off.

General findings and caveats noted by the study authors: FACS-sorted repertoires could contain abundant contaminating clonotypes from the bulk population, so computational filtering was required. The secondary T-cell response was weaker than the primary response but faster, peaking on day 5 instead of day 15. Because only a couple of donors were included in the study, the extent to which the findings can be generalized is limited. A small share of clonotypes was detected in both CD4 and CD8 compartments, with the overlap likely arising from convergent recombination. After the booster, most clones that had expanded after primary vaccination were detected again (almost 97% of CD4 and around 88% of CD8), suggesting broad maintenance of memory.

CDR1 SGDLS and CDR2 YYNGEE are derived from the germline V gene. Clipping removes 3 bases from V and 3 bases from J, with 5 as the unmatched junction base count. The CDR3 spans 14 residues, from the cysteine through the phenylalanine. Just the 42-base CDR3 DNA is kept, in frame starting at base 1. Sequencing was performed on an Illumina NovaSeq 6000. TCR cDNA was synthesized by 5'RACE template switching, through which a universal primer site and unique molecular identifiers were introduced. Priming of cDNA synthesis was performed from both the TCR alpha and TCR beta constant segments. Two PCR steps were used to amplify libraries, with sample barcodes and sequencing adapters being added in the second step. Sequencing of the libraries was done on either Illumina HiSeq 2500 (2x100 bp) or NovaSeq (2x150 bp). Regarding the original processing steps: MIGEC handled demultiplexing of reads and collapsing into UMI consensus sequences, while MiXCR performed V(D)J alignment. Vaccine-responding clonotypes were defined with edgeR using replicate PBMC samples, requiring FDR below 0.01 and a log2 fold change above 5 up to day 15. Each bulk clonotype received a CD4 or CD8 identity based on whether the sequenced CD4 or CD8 repertoire contained that clonotype at higher abundance. TCRdb trimmed the raw reads at Q25, called clones with MiXCR and kept productive beta chains. All rows with the same CDR3 protein become a single entry with the most common DNA and genes. These V and J calls rely on TCRdb rather than the paper's analysis. For this sample there are about 430,000 distinct CDR3 sequences; around 20% appear just once. The ten largest account for 15% to 20% of the sample.

The sample's treatment or condition label, decoded: live attenuated yellow fever vaccine strain. Two biological replicates of bulk PBMCs were collected at each blood-draw timepoint. PBMCs were isolated from peripheral blood using a standard Ficoll-Paque protocol. TriZol was used to extract RNA from bulk PBMCs, from CD4 and CD8 fractions, and from dextramer-positive and dextramer-negative fractions. This specimen consisted of PBMCs, obtained before the yellow fever booster vaccination. This receptor chain uses TRBV9 and TRBJ1-1; 7 middle bases align to TRBD1. This sequence was found in a man between 18 and 35 years old who received the YFV17D yellow fever vaccine. The CDR3 sequence is CASSEDRIDTEAFF. The nucleotide sequence is TGTGCCAGCAGCGAGGACAGGATTGACACTGAAGCTTTCTTT.